The sequence of this T cell receptor (beta chain) was determined in a study of T cells after yellow fever vaccination. Per the germline V gene, CDR1 is WSHSY and CDR2 is SAAADI. V lost 7 bases and J 3 bases, leaving 12 bases between the germline ends. The CDR3 loop spans 14 amino acids. Universal primer sites and UMIs were introduced during 5'RACE template-switching synthesis of TCR cDNA. TCRdb recomputed calls from the 5' RACE reads with MiXCR, one row per CDR3 protein. The table has about 500,000 distinct CDR3 sequences, around 16% seen once; the top ten hold 17%. About this clonotype: Antigen unknown.

Broader study findings: Though it reached lower strength, the secondary response hit its peak faster, day 5 versus 15.

The sequenced sample was PBMCs, obtained about 5 days after the first yellow fever vaccination. The receptor comes from a man younger than 35 who received the YFV17D yellow fever vaccine. The V and J genes are TRBV10-2 and TRBJ1-4; no firm D call. DNA for the CDR3: TGCGCCAGCACACCGGGAAACGCTAATGAAAAACTGTTTTTT. This sequence encodes CASTPGNANEKLFF.